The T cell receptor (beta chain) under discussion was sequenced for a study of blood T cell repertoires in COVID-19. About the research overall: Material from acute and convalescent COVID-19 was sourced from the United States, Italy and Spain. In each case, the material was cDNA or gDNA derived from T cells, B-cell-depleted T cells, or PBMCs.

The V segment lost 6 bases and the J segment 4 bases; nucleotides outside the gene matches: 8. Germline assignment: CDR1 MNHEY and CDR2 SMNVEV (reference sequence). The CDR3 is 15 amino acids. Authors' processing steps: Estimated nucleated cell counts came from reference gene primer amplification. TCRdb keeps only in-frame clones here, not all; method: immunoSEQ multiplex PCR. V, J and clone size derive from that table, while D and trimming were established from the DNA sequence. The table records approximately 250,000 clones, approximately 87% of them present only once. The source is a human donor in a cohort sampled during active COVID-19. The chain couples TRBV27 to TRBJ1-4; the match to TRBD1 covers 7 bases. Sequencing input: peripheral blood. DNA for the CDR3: TGTGCCAGCAGCCCCGGGACAGCTTTTAATGAAAAACTGTTTTTT. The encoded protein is CASSPGTAFNEKLFF. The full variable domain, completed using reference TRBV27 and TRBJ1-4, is EAQVTQNPRYLITVTGKKLTVTCSQNMNHEYMSWYRQDPGLGLRQIYYSMNVEVTDKGDVPEGYKVSRKEKRNFPLILESPSPNQTSLYFCASSPGTAFNEKLFFGSGTQLSVL.